This T cell receptor (beta chain) appears in the sequencing data of a study of blood T cell repertoires in COVID-19. The V end lost 3 bases, the J end lost 2 bases, and 20 bases lay between the germline ends. Germline CDR1 is SQVTM and CDR2 is ANQGSEA. This CDR3 comprises 16 residues. In the study's own analysis: How many nucleated cells were present was estimated from reference gene primer amplification. Some clones are missing from TCRdb's copy, which holds only in-frame ones; the method was immunoSEQ multiplex PCR. The DNA gave D and trimming, while V, J and clone size come from that table. In the table there are under 100,000 clones, around nine tenths of which are singletons. Seattle patients were enrolled while actively infected and followed longitudinally.

Material: peripheral blood. The receptor was derived from a man aged 55 to 69 with COVID-19, enrolled during active disease. This chain joins TRBV29-1 and TRBJ2-7; possible D gene TRBD1, 6 bases. The CDR3 spells CSVEVPRRTAAYEQYF. DNA of the CDR3: TGCAGCGTTGAGGTTCCCCGAAGGACAGCAGCCTACGAGCAGTACTTC.